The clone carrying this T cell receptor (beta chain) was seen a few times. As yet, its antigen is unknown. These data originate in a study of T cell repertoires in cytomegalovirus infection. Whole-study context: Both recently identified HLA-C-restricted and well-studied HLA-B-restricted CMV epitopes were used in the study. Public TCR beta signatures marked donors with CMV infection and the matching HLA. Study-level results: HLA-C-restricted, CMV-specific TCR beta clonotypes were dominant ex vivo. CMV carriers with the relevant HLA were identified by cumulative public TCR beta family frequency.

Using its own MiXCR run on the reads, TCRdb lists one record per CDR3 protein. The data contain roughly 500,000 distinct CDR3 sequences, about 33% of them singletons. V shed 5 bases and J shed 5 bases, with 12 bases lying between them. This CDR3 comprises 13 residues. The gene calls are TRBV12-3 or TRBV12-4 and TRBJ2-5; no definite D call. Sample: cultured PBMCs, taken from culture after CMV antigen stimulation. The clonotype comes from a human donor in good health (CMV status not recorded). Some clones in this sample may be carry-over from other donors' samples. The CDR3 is CASSALGVETQYF. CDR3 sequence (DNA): TGTGCCAGCAGTGCTTTGGGCGTGGAGACCCAGTACTTC.